This T cell receptor (beta chain) came from a study of metastatic and nonmetastatic thyroid tumors. TCRdb reanalyzed the PCR reads via MiXCR. There are some 55,000 clones in the sample; approximately 20% occur only once, and 3.5% to 5% lies in the top ten. Trimming removed 3 bases from V and 9 bases from J, with 6 bases in between. The CDR3 is 11 amino acids. Germline CDR1 is ENHRY and CDR2 is SYGVKD. This clone was detected many times. Patients underwent thyroid surgery, and none had received any treatment before it. The sequence was obtained from a female donor with papillary thyroid cancer or a benign thyroid nodule (not recorded which). Some clones in this sample may be carry-over from other donors' samples. The chain combines TRBV10-3 with TRBJ2-4; D ambiguous. What was sequenced was blood. CDR3 region: CAISDYGIQYF. The DNA of the CDR3 is TGTGCCATCAGTGATTATGGCATTCAGTACTTC.